This TCR beta chain was captured by sequencing in a study of T cell repertoires in cytomegalovirus infection. Study-wide context: Public TCR beta signatures provided an indication of both CMV infection and a matching HLA type. Study conclusions and caveats: CMV carriers having the relevant HLA were flagged by cumulative public TCR beta family frequency. It was HLA-C-restricted CMV-specific TCR beta clonotypes that dominated the response ex vivo.

Unmatched junction bases numbered 4, after V lost 6 bases and J lost 3 bases. This CDR3 is 14 amino acids long. This clonotype has at least ten counts. Its antigen is currently unknown. TCRdb analysed the reads with MiXCR anew, one entry per CDR3 protein. Here the sample spans some 77,000 distinct CDR3 sequences, about 4% being singletons. The sequence was obtained from a human donor in good health (CMV status not recorded). Some clones in this sample may be carry-over from other donors' samples. The specimen was PBMCs. This rearrangement joins TRBV12-3 or TRBV12-4 to TRBJ2-7, with 11 nucleotides matching TRBD1. The chain's CDR3 is CASRGQGVSYEQYF. CDR3 sequence (DNA): TGTGCCAGCAGGGGACAGGGGGTCAGCTACGAGCAGTACTTC.